This T cell receptor (beta chain) originates from a study of OX40 agonist ivuxolimab in advanced cancers. Study-level information: Ivuxolimab was delivered to patients intravenously every 2 weeks at doses spanning 0.01 to 10 mg/kg.

Whole-study findings and limits: Expanded clones tended on average to be more numerous among CD8+ T cells than CD4+.

Sequencing was performed with immunoSEQ multiplex PCR; in TCRdb, only in-frame clones are kept and a portion is missing. The sample lists approximately 51,000 clones; roughly 80% were seen once. Germline V lookup: CDR1 SGHRS, CDR2 YFSETQ. The V gene lost 0 bases and the J gene lost 5 bases, with 17 bases spanning the gap. This CDR3 comprises 16 residues. Points on this clone: Its antigen is not identified.

The J gene is TRBJ2-5, the V gene TRBV5-1; D perhaps matches TRBD2 (5 bases). The clonotype originates from an adult with an advanced solid tumor such as melanoma, head and neck, liver or kidney cancer. This specimen consisted of CD4+ or CD8+ T cells sorted from blood, obtained in a trial of the OX40 agonist ivuxolimab. The CDR3 coding sequence is TGCGCCAGCAGCTTGGGCGGGTCCCTAATGGGGGAGACCCAGTACTTC. Translated, it gives CASSLGGSLMGETQYF.